These 18 T cell receptor beta chains came from one sample sequenced in a study of blood T cell repertoires in COVID-19. Sequenced by immunoSEQ multiplex PCR; TCRdb stores in-frame clones only, minus some. The data hold just over 300,000 clones, with around 90% observed a single time. The sequencing sample was made of PBMCs or T cells enriched from blood (not recorded which). Source of these receptors: a woman between 18 and 29 years old with acute COVID-19.

This clone came up a few times. J is TRBJ2-5 and V is TRBV6-6; 7 bases agree with TRBD1. CDR3 size: 14 residues. From germline, CDR1 is MNHNY and CDR2 SVGAGI (reference sequence). With 4 bases clipped from V and 2 bases from J, the junction kept 4 bases outside the gene matches. This chain's CDR3 is CASSWDRSQETQYF. CDR3 nucleotides: TGTGCCAGCAGTTGGGACAGATCACAAGAGACCCAGTACTTC.

The genes are TRBV18 and TRBJ2-3, with TRBD1 matching over 8 bases. V lost 3 bases, J lost 3 bases, and 14 bases stayed unmatched. Germline lookup yields CDR1 KGHSH and CDR2 LQKENI. This CDR3 spans 18 amino acids. DNA for the CDR3: TGTGCCAGCTCACCGGCATTAGTCGGGACAGGCGGGACAGATACGCAGTATTTT. Translated, it gives CASSPALVGTGGTDTQYF.

This clone was seen only a few times. This chain joins TRBV5-1 and TRBJ1-4, with D possibly TRBD1 on 6 matching bases. There are 14 residues in the CDR3. The V end was cut by 2 bases, the J end by 8 bases, with 13 bases between. Germline V gene sequence: CDR1 SGHRS, CDR2 YFSETQ. CDR3 nucleotide sequence: TGCGCCAGCAGCTTCGGCAGGGGAGAGGAAAAACTGTTTTTT. Residues: CASSFGRGEEKLFF.

The chain links TRBV27 to TRBJ1-4; D call uncertain. The CDR3 consists of 14 residues. Trimming cost V 6 bases and J 0 bases, with 8 bases left between them. Germline V gene sequence: CDR1 MNHEY, CDR2 SMNVEV (reference sequence). CDR3 residues: CASRSLSTNEKLFF. DNA for the CDR3: TGTGCCAGCAGGTCTCTTTCAACTAATGAAAAACTGTTTTTT.

The genes are TRBV10-2 and TRBJ2-7; 10 bases align to TRBD2. After removal of 6 bases from V and 3 bases from J, the junction contained 2 bases not matched to a gene. From germline, CDR1 is WSHSY and CDR2 SAAADI. This CDR3 has 13 amino acids. CDR3 DNA: TGCGCCAGCAGATCTAGCGGGAGCTACGAGCAGTACTTC. It encodes CASRSSGSYEQYF.

The chain recombines TRBV7-3 with TRBJ2-5; 7 nucleotides match TRBD2. Trimming removed 1 base from V and 2 bases from J; junction bases left unmatched: 4. Germline V gives CDR1 SGHTA, CDR2 FQGTGA. CDR3 size: 15 residues. The CDR3 loop reads CASSLRGGGQETQYF. Here the CDR3 DNA reads TGTGCCAGCAGCTTAAGGGGCGGGGGACAAGAGACCCAGTACTTC.

This rearrangement joins TRBV27 to TRBJ2-1; the match to TRBD2 covers 7 bases. Germline CDR1 MNHEY, CDR2 SMNVEV (reference sequence). The CDR3 sequence is 13 residues long. The chain's CDR3 is CAVDGGSYNEQFF. The CDR3 region has the DNA TGTGCTGTTGACGGGGGGTCCTACAATGAGCAGTTCTTC.

The CDR3 nucleotides are TGTGCCAGCAGCTTATGGCGGAGCCAAGAGACCCAGTACTTC. It translates to CASSLWRSQETQYF. The rearrangement joins TRBV7-2 to TRBJ2-5, with D hard to call. In germline, CDR1 is SGHTA, CDR2 FQGNSA. V lost 2 bases and J lost 1, with 8 bases in between. The length of the CDR3 is 14 residues.

The J gene is TRBJ2-1, the V gene TRBV19, with D possibly being TRBD2 (5 bases). Germline CDR1 and CDR2: LNHDA and SQIVND (reference sequence). V lost 5 bases and J 4 bases, leaving 18 bases between the germline ends. The CDR3 covers 16 residues. The CDR3 loop reads CASSPQAASQYNEQFF. In DNA form, the CDR3 reads TGTGCCAGTAGTCCGCAAGCGGCCTCCCAATACAATGAGCAGTTCTTC.

This clone showed up just once. The chain recombines TRBV19 with TRBJ2-5; a possible D gene is TRBD2 (6 bases). This CDR3 has 15 amino acids. V was cut by 5 bases and J by 4 bases, with 17 bases left in between. The germline V gene encodes CDR1 LNHDA and CDR2 SQIVND (reference sequence). CDR3 region: CASSSRDSLTETQYF. The CDR3 bases are TGTGCCAGTAGTTCCCGGGACTCTCTAACAGAGACCCAGTACTTC.

This chain links TRBV5-1 with TRBJ2-1; D perhaps matches TRBD2 (5 bases). CDR3 length equals 14 residues. CDR1 and CDR2 from the germline V gene are SGHRS and YFSETQ. V was trimmed by 4 bases and J by 15 bases, leaving 23 bases between them. CDR3: CASSRSNQAVGRFF. The CDR3 nucleotides are TGCGCCAGCAGCCGTTCTAACCAAGCGGTTGGCAGGTTCTTC.

The genes are TRBV28 and TRBJ1-3; D is undetermined. CDR1 and CDR2 (germline): MDHEN, SYDVKM. With 7 bases removed from V and 4 bases from J, the gap between germline ends came to 14 bases. This CDR3 has 14 residues. The CDR3 DNA reads TGTGCCAGCACCGGCGGCCAGTGGGGAAACACCATATATTTT. Its protein is CASTGGQWGNTIYF. The full variable domain, rest sourced from reference TRBV28 and TRBJ1-3, is DVKVTQSSRYLVKRTGEKVFLECVQDMDHENMFWYRQDPGLGLRLIYFSYDVKMKEKGDIPEGYSVSREKKERFSLILESASTNQTSMYLCASTGGQWGNTIYFGEGSWLTVV.

The J gene is TRBJ2-1, the V gene TRBV27; 13 bases match TRBD2. This CDR3 is 18 amino acids long. Germline values: CDR1 MNHEY, CDR2 SMNVEV (reference sequence). The J segment lost 0 bases and the V segment lost 2 bases, leaving 4 bases of the junction unmatched. Here the CDR3 DNA reads TGTGCCAGCAGTTTAGGACTAGCGGGAGCCCTCTCCTACAATGAGCAGTTCTTC. It is translated as CASSLGLAGALSYNEQFF.

The chain links TRBV18 to TRBJ1-3, with D possibly being TRBD1 (6 bases). V was cut by 3 bases and J by 8 bases, with 20 bases left in between. This CDR3 spans 16 amino acids. CDR1 and CDR2 (germline): KGHSH, LQKENI. This CDR3 is CASSPNTGFVVDTIYF. CDR3 coding DNA: TGTGCCAGCTCACCGAACACAGGGTTTGTGGTGGACACCATATATTTT. Drawing the rest from reference TRBV18 and TRBJ1-3, the complete variable domain is NAGVMQNPRHLVRRRGQEARLRCSPMKGHSHVYWYRQLPEEGLKFMVYLQKENIIDESGMPKERFSAEFPKEGPSILRIQQVVRGDSAAYFCASSPNTGFVVDTIYFGEGSWLTVV.

This clone was picked up a small number of times. The J gene is TRBJ1-1, the V gene TRBV9, with D perhaps matching TRBD1 (5 bases). The CDR3 totals 14 residues. The ends were cut back, 6 bases at V and 1 base at J, with 13 bases in the middle. Germline loops: CDR1 SGDLS, CDR2 YYNGEE. The CDR3 DNA reads as TGTGCCAGCACCACCGGGGGGTCGAACACTGAAGCTTTCTTT. Translation gives CASTTGGSNTEAFF.

V and J are TRBV28 and TRBJ1-4; D is possibly TRBD1 (5 bases). The V gene lost 7 bases and the J gene lost 2 bases, with 20 bases spanning the gap. From germline, CDR1 is MDHEN and CDR2 SYDVKM. This CDR3 comprises 17 residues. CDR3 loop: CASNDAGTLATNEKLFF. The CDR3 DNA reads TGTGCCAGCAATGATGCAGGGACTCTGGCTACTAATGAAAAACTGTTTTTT.

This chain connects TRBV12-5 to TRBJ1-4; a possible D gene is TRBD1 (5 bases). This CDR3 is 13 amino acids long. Trimming shortened V by 2 bases and J by 11 bases, and 12 bases separated the two germline ends. Germline-derived CDR1 and CDR2 are LGHNT and FRNRAP. CDR3 sequence (DNA): TGTGCTAGTGGTTTGCTAGGGGCAGTCAAACTGTTTTTT. Protein sequence: CASGLLGAVKLFF.

V gene TRBV4-1 combines with J gene TRBJ2-1, with TRBD2 identical over 10 bases. The germline V gene has CDR1 MGHRA and CDR2 YSYEKL. This CDR3 is built from 15 residues. V gave up 1 base and J gave up 6 bases; unmatched junction bases: 3. CDR3 amino acids: CASSQGLAGVNEQFF. In DNA, the CDR3 is TGCGCCAGCAGCCAAGGGCTAGCGGGAGTCAATGAGCAGTTCTTC.